This TCR beta chain was obtained from a study of T cell repertoires in cytomegalovirus infection. TCRdb re-called the reads through MiXCR, storing one row per CDR3 protein. The sample consists of about 470,000 distinct CDR3 sequences, about 44% of them appearing once. Germline V gene lookup returns CDR1 SGHTA and CDR2 FQGNSA. The CDR3 sequence is 15 residues long. Trimming cost V 1 base and J 11 bases, with 17 bases left between them. This clonotype was detected only a few times. Its antigen is still unknown. The starting material was cultured PBMCs, obtained from culture after CMV antigen stimulation. The TCR was taken from a human donor in good health (CMV status not recorded). Some clones in this sample may be carry-over from other donors' samples. V is TRBV7-2 and J is TRBJ1-4; D ambiguous. The CDR3 sequence: CASSLDAGNVWKLFF. The CDR3 DNA reads as TGTGCCAGCAGCTTAGATGCGGGAAACGTATGGAAACTGTTTTTT.